A single sample is the source of the 10 T cell receptor beta chains below, sequenced in a study of OX40 agonist ivuxolimab in advanced cancers. Assay used: immunoSEQ multiplex PCR; TCRdb lists only in-frame clones, some missing. The data hold tens of thousands of clones, with around nine tenths observed a single time. Sequencing was performed on CD4+ or CD8+ T cells sorted from blood, taken in a trial of the OX40 agonist ivuxolimab. These receptors were taken from an adult with an advanced solid tumor such as melanoma, head and neck, liver or kidney cancer.

This clone was observed a few times. V usage is TRBV11-2 and J usage is TRBJ1-5; D not certain. This CDR3 region has 12 residues. CDR1 is SGHAT, CDR2 FQNNGV, per germline. V dropped 4 bases and J dropped 9 bases, with 10 bases sitting between them. CDR3 coding DNA: TGTGCCAGCAGCTCCACAGATTCGCCCCAGCATTTT. It is translated as CASSSTDSPQHF.

The chain links TRBV11-2 to TRBJ2-7; no clear D gene. The CDR3 contains 15 residues. The V gene lost 1 base and the J gene lost 1 base, with 11 bases spanning the gap. Germline V gene data show CDR1 as SGHAT and CDR2 as FQNNGV. The CDR3 region has the DNA TGTGCCAGCAGCTTAGCCCTGTACTTGTCCTACGAGCAGTACTTC. It is translated as CASSLALYLSYEQYF.

V usage is TRBV28 and J usage is TRBJ1-6; 7 bases agree with TRBD1. Germline CDR1 reads MDHEN; CDR2 reads SYDVKM. After removal of 6 bases from V and 6 bases from J, the junction contained 11 bases not matched to a gene. The CDR3 length is 16 residues. The CDR3 region has the DNA TGTGCCAGCAGAGTCACAGGGTCAGGGGGTAATTCACCCCTCCACTTT. It encodes CASRVTGSGGNSPLHF.

On this clone itself: The DNA is left out, because the CDR3 cannot be placed on it with certainty; the CDR3 is given as TCRdb lists it. This chain links TRBV25-1 with TRBJ1-2; the table names TRBD1, a call not compared with the DNA. CDR1 and CDR2 from the germline V gene are MGHDK and SYGVNS. The CDR3 is made up of 14 amino acids, end residues included. CDR3 protein: CASSSSGQLYGYTF.

This clone was found once. The V gene is TRBV7-2, the J gene TRBJ2-7; D gene unclear. The germline V and J ends were trimmed by 1 base and 3 bases, with 4 bases remaining between them. Germline V gene sequence: CDR1 SGHTA, CDR2 FQGNSA. The CDR3 spans 12 residues. Written as DNA, the CDR3 is TGTGCCAGCAGCTTAGATATCTACGAGCAGTACTTC. Translating it yields CASSLDIYEQYF.

The J gene is TRBJ1-2, the V gene TRBV2, with D unclear. The V gene lost 6 bases and the J gene lost 8 bases, with 7 bases spanning the gap. Germline V gene data show CDR1 as SNHLY and CDR2 as FYNNEI. CDR3 size: 10 residues. The CDR3 coding sequence is TGTGCCAGCAGCGCATTCGGCTACACCTTC. Translating gives CASSAFGYTF.

The chain joins TRBV5-4 to TRBJ2-5, with D unclear. CDR1 SGHNT and CDR2 YYREEE come from the germline V gene (reference sequence). Trimming took 2 bases from V and 2 from J, leaving 1 base between them. The CDR3 has 11 amino acids. In DNA form, the CDR3 reads TGTGCCAGCAGCTTTCAAGAGACCCAGTACTTC. This sequence encodes CASSFQETQYF.

The gene calls are TRBV6-1 and TRBJ1-5, with TRBD1 identical over 7 bases. Losses at the gene ends were 3 bases for V and 0 bases for J; bases not matched to a gene: 8. CDR3 length equals 17 residues. CDR1 is MNHNS, CDR2 SASEGT, per germline. Here the CDR3 reads CASSDRDSRYSNQPQHF. For the CDR3, the DNA is TGTGCCAGCAGTGACCGGGACAGCCGATATAGCAATCAGCCCCAGCATTTT.

V gene TRBV4-2 combines with J gene TRBJ2-1, with 10 bases aligning to TRBD2. Germline V gene sequence: CDR1 LGHNA, CDR2 YNFKEQ. CDR3 length: 17 amino acids. The J segment lost 6 bases and the V segment lost 2 bases, leaving 10 bases of the junction unmatched. CDR3 nucleotides: TGTGCCAGCAGCCAACCCTTTGGACTAGCGGTCTCCAATGAGCAGTTCTTC. Its protein is CASSQPFGLAVSNEQFF.

The rearrangement joins TRBV29-1 to TRBJ1-3, with unresolved D. The CDR3 contains 13 residues. Germline V lookup: CDR1 SQVTM, CDR2 ANQGSEA. The ends were cut back, 6 bases at V and 0 bases at J, with 9 bases in the middle. The CDR3 region is CSVGEYSGNTIYF. CDR3 sequence (DNA): TGCAGCGTGGGAGAATACTCTGGAAACACCATATATTTT.